This T cell receptor (beta chain) was sequenced during a study of blood T cell repertoires in COVID-19. In the study overall: Material from acute and convalescent COVID-19 was sourced from the United States, Italy and Spain. T cells, B-cell-depleted T cells, or PBMCs supplied cDNA or gDNA.

As originally analysed: Using reference gene primer amplification, nucleated cell counts were estimated. Sequenced by immunoSEQ multiplex PCR; TCRdb stores in-frame clones only, minus some. Clone size and V and J calls were adopted from that table, with D and trimming inferred from the DNA. The sample shows approximately 100,000 clones, roughly 82% of them seen only once. Germline CDR1 and CDR2: SGDLS and YYNGEE. With 3 bases clipped from V and 6 bases from J, the junction kept 8 bases outside the gene matches. The CDR3 runs to 15 residues. This rearrangement joins TRBV9 to TRBJ2-4, with 8 bases that match TRBD2. Specimen: peripheral blood. The TCR sequence derives from a woman older than 75 with active or convalescent COVID-19. The CDR3 sequence is CASSADDGRGNIQYF. CDR3 coding DNA: TGTGCCAGCAGCGCAGACGACGGGAGGGGAAACATTCAGTACTTC.